These 2 T cell receptor beta chains were all obtained from the same sample, sequenced in a study of cytomegalovirus exposure and HLA in healthy donors. Sequencing used immunoSEQ multiplex PCR; TCRdb keeps in-frame clones, though not all of them. The table includes 230,000 or so clones, 88% detected once. Sequencing was carried out using PBMCs. These TCRs come from a woman under 30 in good health and CMV-seronegative.

The CDR3 region has the DNA TGTGCCTGGAGTACCCCCGGGACAGGGGGCAATCAGCCCCAGCATTTT. This sequence encodes CAWSTPGTGGNQPQHF. The rearrangement joins TRBV30 to TRBJ1-5; 10 bases match TRBD1. Germline V gene data show CDR1 as GTSNPN and CDR2 as SVGIG (reference sequence). V trimming: 2 bases; J trimming: 2 bases; junction bases outside the gene matches: 6. CDR3 size: 16 residues.

The rearrangement joins TRBV27 to TRBJ2-7, with D perhaps TRBD2 (6 bases). Germline V lookup: CDR1 MNHEY, CDR2 SMNVEV (reference sequence). The CDR3 spans 12 residues. V shed 8 bases and J shed 2 bases, with 10 bases lying between them. The CDR3 region is CASSGTPYEQYF. DNA of the CDR3: TGTGCCAGCTCCGGGACTCCCTACGAGCAGTACTTC.